This entry features one TCR beta chain sequence. V lost 4 bases, J lost 2 bases, and 15 bases lay in between. There are 15 residues in the CDR3. CDR1 is SGDLS and CDR2 is YYNGEE in the germline V gene. The data were obtained in a study of blood T cell repertoires in COVID-19. Study-wide context: The United States, Italy and Spain provided the acute and convalescent COVID-19 samples. Sources were T cells, B-cell-depleted T cells, or PBMCs; the material itself was cDNA or gDNA.

In the original workflow: Using reference gene primer amplification, nucleated cell counts were estimated. The data were produced by immunoSEQ multiplex PCR, yet TCRdb's version contains in-frame clones alone and is incomplete. D and trimming were read from the DNA, whereas the V and J calls and clone size are those reported in that table. The sample carries some 700,000 clones, over 80% recorded once. The chain carries TRBV9 and TRBJ1-1; no definite D call. Source material: peripheral blood. The clonotype was recovered from a woman between 18 and 29 years old with acute or convalescent COVID-19. The CDR3 is CASSPTLQFNTEAFF. CDR3 in DNA: TGTGCCAGCAGCCCAACCCTACAGTTTAACACTGAAGCTTTCTTT.